This T cell receptor (beta chain) derives from a study of blood T cells in healthy people across ages. With V trimmed by 6 bases and J by 4 bases, 8 bases remained unmatched. This CDR3 spans 14 amino acids. Germline V gives CDR1 MNHEY, CDR2 SMNVEV (reference sequence). The sample holds a few counts of this clonotype. The authors ran a second PCR of about 6 to 11 cycles using a sample-barcoded 5' primer and a J-beta primer mix. TCRdb passed the 5' RACE reads through MiXCR, listing each CDR3 protein once. The sample comprises about 1.8 million distinct CDR3 sequences, roughly 49% of which are singletons, and approximately 2.1% rests with the top ten. There were healthy Caucasian individuals from Russia, aged roughly 6 to 90, serving as donors.

The chain carries TRBV27 and TRBJ1-1, with 7 nucleotides matching TRBD1. Sequenced: blood. This TCR was recovered from a woman in her thirties or forties in good health. This CDR3 reads CASSSGTVSTEAFF. The CDR3 DNA reads TGTGCCAGCAGCTCCGGGACAGTTAGCACTGAAGCTTTCTTT.